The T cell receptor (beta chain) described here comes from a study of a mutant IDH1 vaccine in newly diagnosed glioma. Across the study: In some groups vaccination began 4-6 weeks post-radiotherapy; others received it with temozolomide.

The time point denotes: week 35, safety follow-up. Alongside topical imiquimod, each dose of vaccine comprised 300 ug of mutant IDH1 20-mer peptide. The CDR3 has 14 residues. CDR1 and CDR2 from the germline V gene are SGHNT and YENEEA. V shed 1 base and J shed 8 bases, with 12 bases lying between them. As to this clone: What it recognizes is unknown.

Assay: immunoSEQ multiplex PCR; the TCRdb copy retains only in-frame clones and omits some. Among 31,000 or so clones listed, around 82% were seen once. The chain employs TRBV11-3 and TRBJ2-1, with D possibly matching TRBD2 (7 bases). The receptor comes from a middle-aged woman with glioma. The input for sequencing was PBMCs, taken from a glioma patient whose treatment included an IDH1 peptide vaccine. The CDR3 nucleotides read TGTGCCAGCAGCTTAGTTGCGCGGGGGCATGAGCAGTTCTTC. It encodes CASSLVARGHEQFF. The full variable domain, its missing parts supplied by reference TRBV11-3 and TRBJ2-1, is EAGVVQSPRYKIIEKKQPVAFWCNPISGHNTLYWYLQNLGQGPELLIRYENEEAVDDSQLPKDRFSAERLKGVDSTLKIQPAELGDSAVYLCASSLVARGHEQFFGPGTRLTVL.